Presented here are 30 T cell receptor beta chains from one specimen sequenced in a study of PD-L1 blockade in urothelial cancer. Method: immunoSEQ multiplex PCR; TCRdb's copy keeps in-frame clones and lacks some. The table lists about 84,000 clones, roughly 80% of them singletons. Source: PBMCs, taken around atezolizumab (anti-PD-L1) treatment. Source of these receptors: a man between 65 and 79 years old with urothelial cancer.

The CDR3 DNA sequence: TGTGCCACCGGCGGGAACAGGGGGCATAATCAGCCCCAGCATTTT. It codes for CATGGNRGHNQPQHF. This chain links TRBV6-5 with TRBJ1-5; TRBD1 aligns across 9 bases. Per the germline V gene, CDR1 is MNHEY and CDR2 is SVGAGI. CDR3 length equals 15 residues. J gave up 4 bases and V 10 bases, and 11 bases lay outside the gene matches.

The chain is built from TRBV5-4 and TRBJ2-3; 13 bases match TRBD2. CDR1 and CDR2 from the germline V gene are SGHNT and YYREEE (reference sequence). The V segment lost 0 bases and the J segment 3 bases; nucleotides outside the gene matches: 1. The CDR3 is 16 residues long. The CDR3 sequence: CASSLGLAGGTDTQYF. DNA of the CDR3: TGTGCCAGCAGCTTGGGACTAGCGGGGGGAACAGATACGCAGTATTTT. The full variable domain, with the rest looked up from reference TRBV5-4 and TRBJ2-3, is ETGVTQSPTHLIKTRGQQVTLRCSSQSGHNTVSWYQQALGQGPQFIFQYYREEENGRGNFPPRFSGLQFPNYSSELNVNALELDDSALYLCASSLGLAGGTDTQYFGPGTRLTVL.

In this sample, this clone turned up a few times. The chain recombines TRBV7-2 with TRBJ1-2, with D maybe TRBD1 (6 bases). This CDR3 spans 15 amino acids. From germline, CDR1 is SGHTA and CDR2 FQGNSA. Trimming shortened V by 5 bases and J by 7 bases, and 20 bases separated the two germline ends. CDR3 nucleotide sequence: TGTGCCAGCAGCCCCTCTCGACAGGCAGTTGGTGGCTACACCTTC. It specifies CASSPSRQAVGGYTF.

The CDR3 coding sequence is TGCGCCAGCAGCCCGGGACAGGGGCGGGGTGAGCAGTTCTTC. The encoded protein is CASSPGQGRGEQFF. The chain carries TRBV5-1 and TRBJ2-1; the match to TRBD1 covers 10 bases. V dropped 4 bases and J dropped 9; count of bases not matched to a gene: 7. Looked up from germline, CDR1 is SGHRS and CDR2 is YFSETQ. This CDR3 region has 14 residues.

The CDR3 DNA follows: TGTGCCAGCAGCGGGTCGACAGGCAGCTCCTACAATGAGCAGTTCTTC. As protein: CASSGSTGSSYNEQFF. V and J are TRBV9 and TRBJ2-1, with D possibly TRBD1 on 6 matching bases. V dropped 3 bases and J dropped 0 bases, with 13 bases sitting between them. Germline CDR1 is SGDLS and CDR2 is YYNGEE. The CDR3 is 16 amino acids.

The chain carries TRBV11-3 and TRBJ2-7; TRBD1 aligns across 8 bases. Germline CDR1 is SGHNT and CDR2 is YENEEA. Unmatched junction bases numbered 17, after V lost 3 bases and J lost 4 bases. CDR3 size: 18 residues. The CDR3 is CASSFRTGRYSSSYEQYF. The CDR3 DNA reads TGTGCCAGCAGCTTCAGGACAGGGCGATATTCATCGTCGTACGAGCAGTACTTC.

The chain joins TRBV5-4 to TRBJ1-1, with D unresolved. V gave up 4 bases and J gave up 1 base, with 11 bases separating them. CDR1 and CDR2 (germline): SGHNT, YYREEE (reference sequence). The CDR3 sequence is 14 residues long. CDR3 sequence (DNA): TGTGCCAGCAGCCCTGGGCCTCAGAACACTGAAGCTTTCTTT. Translation: CASSPGPQNTEAFF.

The chain joins TRBV5-5 to TRBJ1-4; tentative D call: TRBD1 (6 bases). CDR1 is SGHKS, CDR2 YYEKEE, per germline (reference sequence). Trimming took off 6 bases at V and 3 bases at J, with 18 bases between the two ends. This CDR3 comprises 16 residues. The DNA for the CDR3 is TGTGCCAGCACCCCTGGACAGCATCCCCCTAATGAAAAACTGTTTTTT. Translating it yields CASTPGQHPPNEKLFF.

The chain employs TRBV4-2 and TRBJ2-2; tentatively, D is TRBD1 (7 bases). CDR1 and CDR2 (germline): LGHNA, YNFKEQ. The CDR3 loop spans 16 amino acids. V lost 0 bases and J lost 4, with 12 bases in between. CDR3 region: CASSQEYRGGTGELFF. Written as DNA, the CDR3 is TGTGCCAGCAGCCAAGAATACAGGGGAGGCACCGGGGAGCTGTTTTTT.

The J gene is TRBJ1-4, the V gene TRBV9; TRBD1 might be the D (6 bases). Germline V CDR1 and CDR2: SGDLS, YYNGEE. The length of the CDR3 is 15 residues. The V end was cut by 1 base, the J end by 6 bases, with 13 bases between. The CDR3 nucleotides read TGTGCCAGCAGCGTATCGGGGGGCGATCATGAAAAACTGTTTTTT. This gives the protein CASSVSGGDHEKLFF.

The rearrangement links TRBV4-3 to TRBJ1-3, with D hard to call. The germline V and J ends were trimmed by 0 bases and 0 bases, with 6 bases remaining between them. This CDR3 has 15 residues. Germline V lookup: CDR1 LGHNA, CDR2 YSLEER. CDR3 sequence (DNA): TGCGCCAGCAGCCAAGATGGAGGCTCTGGAAACACCATATATTTT. Translated: CASSQDGGSGNTIYF.

This clone was counted only a few times. The sample holds other DNA sequences that translate to the same CDR3. The V call is TRBV6-5, the J call TRBJ2-7; 9 nucleotides line up with TRBD1. With 6 bases clipped from V and 3 bases from J, the junction kept 6 bases outside the gene matches. The CDR3 has 14 amino acids. Germline assignment: CDR1 MNHEY and CDR2 SVGAGI. The CDR3 loop reads CASSPGTGNYEQYF. The CDR3 DNA reads TGTGCCAGCAGCCCCGGGACAGGGAACTACGAGCAGTACTTC.

About this clone: The sample contains more than one DNA sequence encoding this CDR3. This sequence joins TRBV7-9 and TRBJ2-5; TRBD2 agrees at 8 bases. CDR3 size: 15 residues. Germline CDR1 SEHNR, CDR2 FQNEAQ (reference sequence). With V trimmed by 0 bases and J by 5 bases, 5 bases remained unmatched. The CDR3 DNA reads as TGTGCCAGCAGCTTAGCCTCGGGAGGGGAGGAGACCCAGTACTTC. This sequence encodes CASSLASGGEETQYF.

This clone was recorded once. The rearrangement joins TRBV7-2 to TRBJ1-2; D unresolved. The V and J ends lost 0 bases and 1 base respectively, with 12 bases between them. Germline V gene lookup returns CDR1 SGHTA and CDR2 FQGNSA. This CDR3 has 16 amino acids. In nucleotides, the CDR3 is TGTGCCAGCAGCTTAGCGCCGACCCGGGGTAACTATGGCTACACCTTC. Translated, it gives CASSLAPTRGNYGYTF.

This clone was detected once. The identical CDR3 is also encoded by other nucleotide sequences in the sample. The chain employs TRBV27 and TRBJ2-5; TRBD1 matches at 7 bases. The CDR3 spans 14 residues. J was trimmed by 4 bases and V by 4 bases; bases with no gene match: 6. The V gene's germline CDR1 is MNHEY and CDR2 SMNVEV (reference sequence). The DNA for the CDR3 is TGTGCCAGCAGTTATACAGGGGTGGGAGAGACCCAGTACTTC. Its translation is CASSYTGVGETQYF.

The chain employs TRBV2 and TRBJ2-3; TRBD1 is a possible D gene (7 bases). Trimming shortened V by 4 bases and J by 5 bases, and 13 bases separated the two germline ends. The germline CDR1 and CDR2 sequences are SNHLY and FYNNEI. CDR3 length equals 14 residues. This CDR3 is CASSGDREEDTQYF. The CDR3 DNA reads as TGTGCCAGCAGTGGCGACAGGGAGGAAGATACGCAGTATTTT.

The chain combines TRBV5-5 with TRBJ2-7, with D possibly being TRBD1 (6 bases). V gave up 4 bases and J gave up 2 bases, with 13 bases separating them. The CDR3 is 14 residues long. Germline values: CDR1 SGHKS, CDR2 YYEKEE (reference sequence). The CDR3: CASSEQGFPYEQYF. The CDR3 region has the DNA TGTGCCAGCAGCGAACAGGGATTTCCCTACGAGCAGTACTTC.

The V and J genes are TRBV2 and TRBJ2-1, with 8 positions matching TRBD1. Germline lookup yields CDR1 SNHLY and CDR2 FYNNEI. The CDR3 runs 12 residues. The junction had 4 bases not matched to a gene; V was cut back by 9 bases and J by 6 bases. The CDR3 region has the DNA TGTGCCAGGGACAGGGCGGTCAATGAGCAGTTCTTC. It specifies CARDRAVNEQFF.

This chain connects TRBV25-1 to TRBJ1-3, with D possibly matching TRBD1 (5 bases). Germline V CDR1 and CDR2: MGHDK, SYGVNS. Trimming shortened V by 3 bases and J by 1 base, and 10 bases separated the two germline ends. This CDR3 has 15 residues. CDR3 sequence: CASSDPRDSGNTIYF. DNA of the CDR3: TGTGCCAGCAGTGACCCCAGGGATTCTGGAAACACCATATATTTT. The variable domain in full, with the rest retrieved from reference TRBV25-1 and TRBJ1-3, is EADIYQTPRYLVIGTGKKITLECSQTMGHDKMYWYQQDPGMELHLIHYSYGVNSTEKGDLSSESTVSRIRTEHFPLTLESARPSHTSQYLCASSDPRDSGNTIYFGEGSWLTVV.

The chain couples TRBV6-1 to TRBJ2-3, with 7 bases aligning to TRBD2. Germline CDR1 and CDR2: MNHNS and SASEGT. The CDR3 consists of 13 residues. The trim removed 4 bases at V and 6 bases at J, leaving 4 bases unmatched. CDR3: CASSGRLADTQYF. The CDR3 coding sequence is TGTGCCAGCAGTGGCAGACTAGCTGATACGCAGTATTTT.

The chain links TRBV5-1 to TRBJ2-7; D is ambiguous. Per germline, CDR1 SGHRS and CDR2 YFSETQ. The CDR3 is 16 residues long. With 3 bases removed from V and 0 bases from J, the gap between germline ends came to 16 bases. The CDR3 sequence is CASSYLSGRTSYEQYF. CDR3 DNA sequence: TGCGCCAGCAGCTACCTGTCAGGAAGAACCTCCTACGAGCAGTACTTC.

On this clone: One end of the junction does not line up with germline, which may come from a read error. The chain combines TRBV5-5 with TRBJ2-2; D is perhaps TRBD1 (6 bases). Germline V gives CDR1 SGHKS, CDR2 YYEKEE (reference sequence). This CDR3 is 16 amino acids long. The CDR3 sequence: CASSQVDRLPTGELFF. The CDR3 DNA follows: TGCGCCAGCAGCCAGGTCGACAGGCTACCCACCGGGGAGCTGTTTTTT.

The chain recombines TRBV11-3 with TRBJ1-3; D is unresolved. Germline-derived CDR1 and CDR2 are SGHNT and YENEEA. The CDR3 extends over 15 amino acids. V lost 3 bases, J lost 0 bases, and 9 bases lay in between. CDR3 sequence: CASSFRMSSGNTIYF. CDR3 nucleotide sequence: TGTGCCAGCAGCTTCCGTATGTCCTCTGGAAACACCATATATTTT.

The chain couples TRBV18 to TRBJ2-7, with 7 bases identical to TRBD1. V dropped 1 base and J dropped 1; count of bases not matched to a gene: 1. CDR3 length: 14 residues. The germline gives CDR1 KGHSH, CDR2 LQKENI. The CDR3 coding sequence is TGTGCCAGCTCACCACGGGACAGTTCCTACGAGCAGTACTTC. Protein sequence: CASSPRDSSYEQYF.

This clone was found a few times. The chain carries TRBV2 and TRBJ2-3, with D perhaps matching TRBD1 (5 bases). Looked up from germline, CDR1 is SNHLY and CDR2 is FYNNEI. The CDR3 totals 19 residues. The V and J ends lost 7 bases and 0 bases respectively, with 26 bases between them. This chain's CDR3 is CASKGPGMDRRGSTDTQYF. In DNA form, the CDR3 reads TGTGCCAGCAAGGGGCCAGGGATGGATCGAAGGGGTAGCACAGATACGCAGTATTTT.

This clone was seen a few times. The V call is TRBV5-6, the J call TRBJ2-4, with D possibly matching TRBD2 (6 bases). Germline values: CDR1 SGHDT, CDR2 YYEEEE. V was cut by 4 bases and J by 9 bases, with 14 bases left in between. The CDR3 sequence is 13 residues long. The CDR3: CASSPVDGGIQYF. The CDR3 bases are TGTGCCAGCAGCCCGGTGGACGGGGGCATTCAGTACTTC.

The chain has TRBV30 and TRBJ2-1; the match to TRBD1 covers 10 bases. Per germline, CDR1 GTSNPN and CDR2 SVGIG (reference sequence). This CDR3 region has 14 residues. With V trimmed by 3 bases and J by 10 bases, 9 bases remained unmatched. The CDR3 sequence: CAWSTGTGDEEQFF. DNA of the CDR3: TGTGCCTGGAGCACCGGGACAGGGGACGAGGAGCAGTTCTTC.

The rearrangement joins TRBV9 to TRBJ2-2; 8 bases are shared with TRBD2. V lost 1 base, J lost 1 base, and 0 bases stayed unmatched. The germline CDR1 and CDR2 sequences are SGDLS and YYNGEE. The CDR3 contains 15 residues. The CDR3 nucleotides read TGTGCCAGCAGCGTACTAGCGGGGAACACCGGGGAGCTGTTTTTT. This encodes CASSVLAGNTGELFF.

The chain employs TRBV19 and TRBJ1-6; D remains ambiguous. The V gene's germline CDR1 is LNHDA and CDR2 SQIVND (reference sequence). This CDR3 contains 14 residues. V dropped 5 bases and J dropped 7 bases, with 12 bases sitting between them. CDR3 residues: CASSPSPANSPLHF. The CDR3 nucleotides read TGTGCCAGTAGTCCCAGTCCCGCCAATTCACCCCTCCACTTT.

The chain recombines TRBV18 with TRBJ1-3; 9 bases map to TRBD1. J was trimmed by 1 base and V by 3 bases; bases with no gene match: 7. CDR1 KGHSH and CDR2 LQKENI come from the germline V gene. The CDR3 runs to 17 residues. This CDR3 reads CASSPSTGGSSGNTIYF. As DNA, the CDR3 is TGTGCCAGCTCACCGTCGACAGGGGGTTCATCTGGAAACACCATATATTTT.